These 15 T cell receptor beta chains came from one sample sequenced in a study of early T cells in non-severe SARS-CoV-2 infection. Using its own MiXCR run on the 5' RACE reads, TCRdb lists one record per CDR3 protein. The table records about 40,000 distinct CDR3 sequences, roughly 4.3% of them present only once. Source material: whole blood. The receptors were sampled from an adult who was a healthcare worker with PCR-confirmed SARS-CoV-2 infection or an uninfected control (not recorded which).

This clonotype was recorded a few times. For the CDR3, the DNA is TGTGCCAGCAGCTTAGAAAGGGCGGGAAACACCATATATTTT. Its protein product is CASSLERAGNTIYF. J is TRBJ1-3 and V is TRBV7-2, with D uncertain. Germline V gene lookup returns CDR1 SGHTA and CDR2 FQGNSA. This CDR3 contains 14 residues. Trimming stripped 1 base from V and 4 bases from J, with 8 bases between.

This clonotype was found a few times. This chain uses TRBV5-5 with TRBJ1-4, with D unresolved. Trimming removed 4 bases at V and 3 bases at J, with 10 bases between. This CDR3 region has 14 residues. In germline, CDR1 is SGHKS, CDR2 YYEKEE (reference sequence). In DNA form, the CDR3 reads TGTGCCAGCAGCCAACAGCCACCTAATGAAAAACTGTTTTTT. Amino acids: CASSQQPPNEKLFF.

For this clonotype: This may come from a read error, since a much larger clone is one base off. The V call is TRBV12-3 or TRBV12-4, the J call TRBJ2-5, with 11 bases aligning to TRBD1. The CDR3 has 15 residues. V trimming: 3 bases; J trimming: 5 bases; junction bases outside the gene matches: 5. In nucleotides, the CDR3 is TGTGCCAGCAGTTTTGCGGACAGGGGGCTGGAGACCCAGTACTTC. Protein: CASSFADRGLETQYF.

This clonotype appeared many times. This chain links TRBV18 with TRBJ2-5; 7 nucleotides align to TRBD1. Trimming removed 1 base from V and 5 bases from J; junction bases left unmatched: 4. Germline loops: CDR1 KGHSH, CDR2 LQKENI. The CDR3 is 14 residues long. The CDR3 reads CASSPQTGQETQYF. DNA of the CDR3: TGTGCCAGCTCACCACAGACAGGGCAGGAGACCCAGTACTTC.

The J gene is TRBJ2-3, the V gene TRBV29-1; D is unresolved. Per the germline V gene, CDR1 is SQVTM and CDR2 is ANQGSEA. The CDR3 spans 13 residues. V was cut by 3 bases and J by 6 bases, with 13 bases left in between. Written as DNA, the CDR3 is TGCAGCGTTGACCTGGAGAACTCGGATACGCAGTATTTT. This encodes CSVDLENSDTQYF.

The chain has TRBV2 and TRBJ1-1; tentative D call: TRBD1 (6 bases). Trimming stripped 7 bases from V and 5 bases from J, with 17 bases between. The CDR3 sequence is 14 residues long. Germline CDR1 SNHLY, CDR2 FYNNEI. The chain's CDR3 is CASNAGRGATEAFF. CDR3 DNA sequence: TGTGCCAGCAACGCCGGGAGGGGGGCGACTGAAGCTTTCTTT.

This clonotype showed up just a few times. The CDR3 DNA is TGCGCCAGCAGCCGCTCCGGGACACTTGATGAAAAACTGTTTTTT. Its translation: CASSRSGTLDEKLFF. The chain joins TRBV5-1 to TRBJ1-4; D may be TRBD1 (6 bases). The CDR3 loop spans 15 amino acids. The germline V and J ends were trimmed by 4 bases and 6 bases, with 16 bases remaining between them. Per the germline V gene, CDR1 is SGHRS and CDR2 is YFSETQ.

This clonotype is deemed medium-sized. The rearrangement joins TRBV20-1 to TRBJ1-2; a possible D gene is TRBD1 (5 bases). Trimming took 6 bases from V and 2 from J, leaving 13 bases between them. The germline V gene encodes CDR1 DFQATT and CDR2 SNEGSKA (reference sequence). The CDR3 spans 13 residues. CDR3 amino acids: CSAWDLVNYGYTF. CDR3 nucleotide sequence: TGCAGTGCCTGGGACTTAGTAAACTATGGCTACACCTTC.

The table lists this clonotype with many counts. This rearrangement joins TRBV21-1 to TRBJ1-5; the D call of TRBD1 is as the table states it, not checked on the DNA. TRBV21-1 counts as a pseudogene. The CDR3 is made up of 16 amino acids. For the CDR3, the DNA is TGTGCCAGCAGCAAAGGGGACAGCGTTAGCAATCAGCCCCAGCATTTT. Translating it yields CASSKGDSVSNQPQHF.

The chain carries TRBV27 and TRBJ1-6; D gene ambiguous. In germline, CDR1 is MNHEY, CDR2 SMNVEV (reference sequence). The CDR3 is 13 residues long. V was shortened by 8 bases and J by 7 bases, with 12 bases between the two germline ends. The CDR3 is CASRGILNSPLHF. DNA for the CDR3: TGTGCCAGCCGGGGAATCCTAAATTCACCCCTCCACTTT.

The table lists this clonotype with a few counts. The chain links TRBV11-2 to TRBJ2-2, with 8 bases that match TRBD2. This CDR3 spans 15 amino acids. CDR1 is SGHAT and CDR2 is FQNNGV in the germline V gene. V trimming: 5 bases; J trimming: 1 base; junction bases outside the gene matches: 3. The CDR3 DNA sequence: TGTGCCAGCAGCCGCGGGAGGCAGAACACCGGGGAGCTGTTTTTT. Protein sequence: CASSRGRQNTGELFF.

This clonotype has ten or more counts. The chain combines TRBV5-1 with TRBJ1-1, with D unclear. The CDR3 runs 16 residues. Germline CDR1 is SGHRS and CDR2 is YFSETQ. V lost 0 bases and J 0 bases, leaving 12 bases between the germline ends. CDR3 coding DNA: TGCGCCAGCAGCTTGGGCAGGTCAGACATGAACACTGAAGCTTTCTTT. Protein product: CASSLGRSDMNTEAFF.

This clonotype turned up a few times. The chain recombines TRBV13 with TRBJ2-7; D is ambiguous. The germline V and J ends were trimmed by 5 bases and 0 bases, with 14 bases remaining between them. The CDR3 contains 15 residues. Germline assignment: CDR1 PRHDT and CDR2 FYEKMQ (reference sequence). This CDR3 reads CASSAGTESSYEQYF. The DNA of the CDR3 is TGTGCCAGCAGCGCCGGTACAGAAAGCTCCTACGAGCAGTACTTC.

The chain is built from TRBV5-1 and TRBJ1-4; D unclear. This CDR3 spans 15 amino acids. Trimming stripped 1 base from V and 0 bases from J, with 7 bases between. The germline V gene has CDR1 SGHRS and CDR2 YFSETQ. CDR3 nucleotides: TGCGCCAGCAGCTTGAGTTCAGCAACTAATGAAAAACTGTTTTTT. It encodes CASSLSSATNEKLFF.

The table lists this clonotype with many counts. V and J are TRBV7-9 and TRBJ1-3; TRBD1 matches at 7 bases. After removal of 5 bases from V and 10 bases from J, the junction contained 5 bases not matched to a gene. Germline V gives CDR1 SEHNR, CDR2 FQNEAQ (reference sequence). The CDR3 sequence is 12 residues long. CDR3 bases: TGTGCCAGCAGCAACAGGGGAGGAACCATATATTTT. This encodes CASSNRGGTIYF.